This paragraph reports one TCR beta chain. The sample is drawn from a study of T cell responses to AZD1222 COVID-19 vaccine. Germline CDR1 and CDR2: SGDLS and YYNGEE. The CDR3 is 16 residues long. The ends were cut back, 0 bases at V and 1 base at J, with 13 bases in the middle. Sequenced by immunoSEQ multiplex PCR; TCRdb stores in-frame clones only, minus some. The sample consists of 65,000 to 95,000 clones, around 90% of them appearing once. This TCR was sampled from an adult in good health. This specimen was peripheral blood, taken on day 0 of MenACWY control vaccination. The V and J genes are TRBV9 and TRBJ2-5, with D tentatively TRBD2 (5 bases). CDR3 DNA: TGTGCCAGCAGCGTAGGGGCTAGCTTCGGCCAAGAGACCCAGTACTTC. Translating it yields CASSVGASFGQETQYF.